This entry describes one T cell receptor (beta chain). An end of the junction does not agree with germline; a read error may underlie this. The data are from a study of cytomegalovirus exposure and HLA in healthy donors. Germline-derived CDR1 and CDR2 are SSHAT and FNYEAQ (reference sequence). The CDR3 length is 13 residues. The PCR employed 60 Vbeta primers together with 13 Jbeta primers. Source study methods: Approximately 73 million unique TCR beta chains, some 11 million shared, were counted in a later analysis. Produced via immunoSEQ multiplex PCR; TCRdb's table is partial and in-frame only. The DNA gave D and trimming, while V, J and clone size come from that table. Among over 110,000 clones listed, 70% to 85% were seen once.

The rearrangement links TRBV7-7 to TRBJ2-7; 8 nucleotides line up with TRBD2. This clonotype was obtained from a woman aged 60-75 years in good health and CMV-seropositive. Material for sequencing was PBMCs. The CDR3 protein is CASSRGLDYEQYF. In DNA, the CDR3 is TGTGCTAGCAGCAGGGGACTAGACTACGAGCAGTACTTC.